The 28 T cell receptor beta chains in this list originate from one sample, sequenced in a study of cytomegalovirus exposure and HLA in healthy donors. The primer mix had 60 Vbeta and 13 Jbeta primers. Using immunoSEQ multiplex PCR, the repertoire was profiled, and TCRdb retains in-frame clones only, with some absent. This table holds some 150,000 clones, about 77% found once. The sequenced sample consisted of PBMCs. The receptors stem from a woman in her 40s in good health and CMV-seronegative.

The chain employs TRBV10-2 and TRBJ2-5; possibly TRBD2 for D (5 bases). CDR1 is WSHSY, CDR2 SAAADI, per germline. The V end was cut by 10 bases, the J end by 4 bases, with 10 bases between. This CDR3 has 11 amino acids. In DNA, the CDR3 is TGCGCCATGCCGGGGAGAGAGACCCAGTACTTC. The encoded protein is CAMPGRETQYF.

This clone was counted only a few times. An end of the junction differs from the germline gene, which may be a read error. The CDR3 here is CAWSSSYNSPLHF. The CDR3 region has the DNA TGTGCATGGAGCAGTTCCTATAATTCACCCCTCCACTTT. The chain combines TRBV30 with TRBJ1-6; no firm D call. The CDR3 covers 13 residues. Germline values: CDR1 GTSNPN, CDR2 SVGIG (reference sequence).

This clone has just one count. This chain uses TRBV29-1 with TRBJ1-1, with D unclear. The V end lost 4 bases, the J end lost 0 bases, and 15 bases lay between the germline ends. The CDR3 covers 15 residues. Germline CDR1 SQVTM, CDR2 ANQGSEA. The CDR3 DNA reads TGCAGCGTTGGAGCCGAACAGAAGATGAACACTGAAGCTTTCTTT. Protein: CSVGAEQKMNTEAFF.

The V gene is TRBV5-6, the J gene TRBJ2-5, with 7 bases lining up with TRBD1. The germline V gene encodes CDR1 SGHDT and CDR2 YYEEEE. The CDR3 sequence is 15 residues long. Trimming cost V 3 bases and J 4 bases; bases outside gene matches: 9. The CDR3 loop reads CASSSRGQASETQYF. The CDR3, as DNA: TGTGCCAGCAGCTCTCGCGGACAGGCATCAGAGACCCAGTACTTC.

The J gene is TRBJ1-5, the V gene TRBV5-5; D is uncertain. Germline CDR1 and CDR2: SGHKS and YYEKEE (reference sequence). The CDR3 contains 14 residues. Trimming pared 0 bases from V and 5 bases from J, leaving 9 bases between. The CDR3 sequence: CASSLGRVDQPQHF. CDR3 bases: TGTGCCAGCAGCTTGGGGCGGGTGGATCAGCCCCAGCATTTT.

The chain combines TRBV19 with TRBJ2-2; TRBD1 aligns across 9 bases. The CDR3 length is 17 residues. The germline gives CDR1 LNHDA, CDR2 SQIVND (reference sequence). V was pared by 5 bases and J by 0 bases, with 7 bases of the junction left unmatched. CDR3 in amino acids: CASSFLGQGSNTGELFF. The CDR3 nucleotides are TGTGCCAGTAGTTTCCTTGGACAGGGGTCGAACACCGGGGAGCTGTTTTTT. Variable domain in full (rest from reference TRBV19 and TRBJ2-2): DGGITQSPKYLFRKEGQNVTLSCEQNLNHDAMYWYRQDPGQGLRLIYYSQIVNDFQKGDIAEGYSVSREKKESFPLTVTSAQKNPTAFYLCASSFLGQGSNTGELFFGEGSRLTVL.

The rearrangement joins TRBV15 to TRBJ2-3; 14 bases are shared with TRBD2. Trimming took 3 bases from V and 4 from J; bases not matched to a gene: 3. Per germline, CDR1 LNHNV and CDR2 YYDKDF (reference sequence). CDR3 length: 16 amino acids. The CDR3 is CATSSLGLAGADTQYF. DNA of the CDR3: TGTGCCACCAGCAGCTTGGGACTAGCGGGAGCAGATACGCAGTATTTT.

The chain recombines TRBV29-1 with TRBJ2-2; 9 bases line up with TRBD2. V shed 7 bases, J shed 7 bases, and the junction held 10 bases outside the gene matches. Per the germline V gene, CDR1 is SQVTM and CDR2 is ANQGSEA. The CDR3 extends over 14 amino acids. The CDR3 DNA follows: TGCAGCGCAAAGGGCGGGGGGGCCAACGGGGAGCTGTTTTTT. Its translation is CSAKGGGANGELFF.

J is TRBJ2-7 and V is TRBV13; 9 bases match TRBD1. This CDR3 comprises 17 residues. V shed 5 bases and J 4 bases; nucleotides not matched to a gene: 15. Germline V lookup: CDR1 PRHDT, CDR2 FYEKMQ (reference sequence). The CDR3 here is CASSARLQGAFSYEQYF. CDR3 DNA sequence: TGTGCCAGCAGCGCTCGACTACAGGGGGCATTTTCGTACGAGCAGTACTTC.

V and J are TRBV5-4 and TRBJ2-3; TRBD2 matches at 11 bases. Trimming at V came to 0 bases and at J to 7 bases, leaving 10 bases not matched to a gene. CDR3 size: 17 residues. Germline lookup yields CDR1 SGHNT and CDR2 YYREEE (reference sequence). CDR3 amino acids: CASSLGGSGGAPNTQYF. The CDR3, as DNA: TGTGCCAGCAGCTTGGGGGGTAGCGGGGGGGCCCCTAATACGCAGTATTTT.

This clone was seen a few times. The chain employs TRBV30 and TRBJ1-2, with 7 bases aligning to TRBD1. The CDR3 runs to 15 residues. V shed 2 bases and J 4 bases; nucleotides not matched to a gene: 10. Germline assignment: CDR1 GTSNPN and CDR2 SVGIG (reference sequence). The CDR3 here is CAWSLWTGTGYGYTF. In nucleotides, the CDR3 is TGTGCCTGGAGTCTATGGACAGGAACGGGCTATGGCTACACCTTC. Together with reference TRBV30 and TRBJ1-2, the CDR3 gives the full variable domain: SQTIHQWPATLVQPVGSPLSLECTVEGTSNPNLYWYRQAAGRGLQLLFYSVGIGQISSEVPQNLSASRPQDRQFILSSKKLLLSDSGFYLCAWSLWTGTGYGYTFGSGTRLTVV.

The CDR3 DNA follows: TGTGCCAGCAGCTTGGCCGGGTCGGTGAATGAAAAACTGTTTTTT. Translated, it gives CASSLAGSVNEKLFF. The rearrangement uses TRBV5-4 and TRBJ1-4; D is uncertain. The CDR3 has 15 amino acids. Trimming shortened V by 0 bases and J by 5 bases, and 11 bases separated the two germline ends. Per germline, CDR1 SGHNT and CDR2 YYREEE (reference sequence).

The V gene is TRBV7-9, the J gene TRBJ1-1; D is undetermined. Germline-derived CDR1 and CDR2 are SEHNR and FQNEAQ (reference sequence). The CDR3 runs 15 residues. Trimming stripped 2 bases from V and 3 bases from J, with 13 bases between. CDR3 amino acids: CASSLLSQPDTEAFF. In DNA, the CDR3 is TGTGCCAGCAGCTTACTCTCACAGCCGGACACTGAAGCTTTCTTT. The variable domain in full, with the rest retrieved from reference TRBV7-9 and TRBJ1-1, is DTGVSQNPRHKITKRGQNVTFRCDPISEHNRLYWYRQTLGQGPEFLTYFQNEAQLEKSRLLSDRFSAERPKGSFSTLEIQRTEQGDSAMYLCASSLLSQPDTEAFFGQGTRLTVV.

In its sample, this clone was seen a few times. The V gene is TRBV5-6, the J gene TRBJ1-2; 10 bases match TRBD1. The CDR3 sequence is 15 residues long. Per germline, CDR1 SGHDT and CDR2 YYEEEE. V lost 2 bases to trimming and J lost 6 bases; unmatched junction nucleotides: 7. Written as DNA, the CDR3 is TGTGCCAGCAGCTTTTTCGCAGGGACAGGGGATGGCTACACCTTC. Amino acid sequence: CASSFFAGTGDGYTF.

V is TRBV7-9 and J is TRBJ1-1, with no clear D. The CDR3 is 14 residues long. Germline CDR1 reads SEHNR; CDR2 reads FQNEAQ (reference sequence). Trimming removed 6 bases at V and 7 bases at J, with 18 bases between. CDR3 DNA: TGTGCCAGCAGTTACCCTCTTAGCTCAATTGAAGCTTTCTTT. Translated, it gives CASSYPLSSIEAFF.

This clone was seen just once. V and J are TRBV25-1 and TRBJ2-5, with a weak D call TRBD1 (5 bases). With 0 bases removed from V and 5 bases from J, the gap between germline ends came to 13 bases. From germline, CDR1 is MGHDK and CDR2 SYGVNS. This CDR3 spans 15 amino acids. CDR3 sequence reads: CASSEYTGPDETQYF. The CDR3 bases are TGTGCCAGCAGTGAATATACAGGTCCCGACGAGACCCAGTACTTC. The full variable domain, in which reference TRBV25-1 and TRBJ2-5 provide the parts outside the CDR3, is EADIYQTPRYLVIGTGKKITLECSQTMGHDKMYWYQQDPGMELHLIHYSYGVNSTEKGDLSSESTVSRIRTEHFPLTLESARPSHTSQYLCASSEYTGPDETQYFGPGTRLLVL.

The chain employs TRBV19 and TRBJ2-7, with TRBD1 matching over 10 bases. The CDR3 contains 14 residues. CDR1 is LNHDA and CDR2 is SQIVND in the germline V gene (reference sequence). With V trimmed by 1 base and J by 3 bases, 0 bases remained unmatched. The CDR3 nucleotides are TGTGCCAGTAGTATAGGGACAGGGGGCTACGAGCAGTACTTC. Translation gives CASSIGTGGYEQYF. Based on the CDR3 plus reference TRBV19 and TRBJ2-7, the full variable domain is DGGITQSPKYLFRKEGQNVTLSCEQNLNHDAMYWYRQDPGQGLRLIYYSQIVNDFQKGDIAEGYSVSREKKESFPLTVTSAQKNPTAFYLCASSIGTGGYEQYFGPGTRLTVT.

V usage is TRBV30 and J usage is TRBJ2-3, with D uncertain. Germline CDR1 reads GTSNPN; CDR2 reads SVGIG (reference sequence). The ends were cut back, 0 bases at V and 1 base at J, with 11 bases in the middle. The CDR3 spans 15 residues. CDR3 sequence: CAWSVPTVRTDTQYF. For the CDR3, the DNA is TGTGCCTGGAGTGTACCTACGGTCCGCACAGATACGCAGTATTTT.

The chain is built from TRBV5-4 and TRBJ2-5; possible D gene TRBD2, 6 bases. Germline V gene lookup returns CDR1 SGHNT and CDR2 YYREEE (reference sequence). V gave up 1 base and J gave up 5 bases, with 9 bases separating them. The CDR3 length is 13 residues. CDR3 residues: CASSLSGGETQYF. Here the CDR3 DNA reads TGTGCCAGCAGCTTGTCTGGGGGGGAGACCCAGTACTTC.

This chain joins TRBV27 and TRBJ2-7; 8 bases agree with TRBD1. V was clipped by 9 bases and J by 1 base; unmatched bases: 14. Germline V gene data show CDR1 as MNHEY and CDR2 as SMNVEV (reference sequence). The length of the CDR3 is 16 residues. CDR3 sequence reads: CARRLFRQGWSYEQYF. The DNA of the CDR3 is TGTGCCAGACGACTATTTAGACAGGGGTGGTCCTACGAGCAGTACTTC.

The chain employs TRBV6-1 and TRBJ1-2; possibly TRBD1 for D (5 bases). The V gene lost 4 bases and the J gene lost 4 bases, with 10 bases spanning the gap. CDR3 size: 13 residues. Germline V gene lookup returns CDR1 MNHNS and CDR2 SASEGT. The CDR3 DNA reads TGTGCCAGCAGTGTAGACAGCCTCTATGGCTACACCTTC. Its protein is CASSVDSLYGYTF.

This clone was recorded a few times. The chain links TRBV28 to TRBJ1-5, with 9 bases aligning to TRBD1. CDR1 MDHEN and CDR2 SYDVKM come from the germline V gene. The CDR3 loop spans 15 amino acids. V was pared by 4 bases and J by 10 bases, with 11 bases of the junction left unmatched. The CDR3: CASSSSGTGNGPQHF. CDR3 DNA sequence: TGTGCCAGCAGTTCTTCCGGGACAGGGAACGGCCCCCAGCATTTT. Full variable domain (outside the CDR3, taken from reference TRBV28 and TRBJ1-5): DVKVTQSSRYLVKRTGEKVFLECVQDMDHENMFWYRQDPGLGLRLIYFSYDVKMKEKGDIPEGYSVSREKKERFSLILESASTNQTSMYLCASSSSGTGNGPQHFGDGTRLSIL.

Turning to this clone: This sample also contains other DNA sequences that code for the same CDR3. The chain recombines TRBV30 with TRBJ1-2, with a tentative D call TRBD1 (6 bases). This CDR3 has 15 residues. The V gene's germline CDR1 is GTSNPN and CDR2 SVGIG (reference sequence). Deletions cut 2 bases from V and 4 bases from J, with 17 bases between. The CDR3 sequence: CAWSYAPGQLYGYTF. The CDR3 region has the DNA TGTGCCTGGAGTTACGCCCCGGGACAACTCTATGGCTACACCTTC.

The chain combines TRBV6-5 with TRBJ1-4; 7 nucleotides align to TRBD1. Germline V gene sequence: CDR1 MNHEY, CDR2 SVGAGI. This CDR3 spans 15 amino acids. V was clipped by 6 bases and J by 2 bases; unmatched bases: 6. CDR3 in DNA: TGTGCCAGCAGCTCAATAGGGGGCACTAATGAAAAACTGTTTTTT. Translating gives CASSSIGGTNEKLFF.

The rearrangement links TRBV5-1 to TRBJ2-7, with 11 bases identical to TRBD1. CDR1 is SGHRS, CDR2 YFSETQ, per germline. CDR3 length equals 14 residues. The trim removed 4 bases at V and 3 bases at J, leaving 3 bases unmatched. The CDR3 coding sequence is TGCGCCAGCAGCCCAGGGACAGGGGGCTACGAGCAGTACTTC. Translation: CASSPGTGGYEQYF.

This rearrangement joins TRBV28 to TRBJ1-1, with 7 positions matching TRBD1. This CDR3 spans 16 amino acids. Germline CDR1 is MDHEN and CDR2 is SYDVKM. The V gene end was trimmed by 5 bases and the J gene end by 1 base; junction bases not matched to a gene: 10. CDR3 protein: CASSIFTTGRNTEAFF. The CDR3 region has the DNA TGTGCCAGCAGTATATTCACGACAGGGAGGAACACTGAAGCTTTCTTT.

This clone is a singleton in its sample. The rearrangement joins TRBV6-5 to TRBJ2-7, with 7 bases fitting TRBD1. Germline values: CDR1 MNHEY, CDR2 SVGAGI. This CDR3 region has 15 residues. J lost 2 bases, V lost 4 bases, and 8 bases had no gene match. CDR3 bases: TGTGCCAGCAGTTCACCACGGACAGGTACCTACGAGCAGTACTTC. It codes for CASSSPRTGTYEQYF.

The rearrangement links TRBV6-5 to TRBJ1-4; weak D call: TRBD1 (5 bases). Germline V lookup: CDR1 MNHEY, CDR2 SVGAGI. The CDR3 extends over 15 amino acids. The germline V and J ends were trimmed by 6 bases and 5 bases, with 16 bases remaining between them. CDR3 in amino acids: CASSLTGGRNEKLFF. In DNA form, the CDR3 reads TGTGCCAGCAGCCTAACCGGGGGGAGGAATGAAAAACTGTTTTTT.